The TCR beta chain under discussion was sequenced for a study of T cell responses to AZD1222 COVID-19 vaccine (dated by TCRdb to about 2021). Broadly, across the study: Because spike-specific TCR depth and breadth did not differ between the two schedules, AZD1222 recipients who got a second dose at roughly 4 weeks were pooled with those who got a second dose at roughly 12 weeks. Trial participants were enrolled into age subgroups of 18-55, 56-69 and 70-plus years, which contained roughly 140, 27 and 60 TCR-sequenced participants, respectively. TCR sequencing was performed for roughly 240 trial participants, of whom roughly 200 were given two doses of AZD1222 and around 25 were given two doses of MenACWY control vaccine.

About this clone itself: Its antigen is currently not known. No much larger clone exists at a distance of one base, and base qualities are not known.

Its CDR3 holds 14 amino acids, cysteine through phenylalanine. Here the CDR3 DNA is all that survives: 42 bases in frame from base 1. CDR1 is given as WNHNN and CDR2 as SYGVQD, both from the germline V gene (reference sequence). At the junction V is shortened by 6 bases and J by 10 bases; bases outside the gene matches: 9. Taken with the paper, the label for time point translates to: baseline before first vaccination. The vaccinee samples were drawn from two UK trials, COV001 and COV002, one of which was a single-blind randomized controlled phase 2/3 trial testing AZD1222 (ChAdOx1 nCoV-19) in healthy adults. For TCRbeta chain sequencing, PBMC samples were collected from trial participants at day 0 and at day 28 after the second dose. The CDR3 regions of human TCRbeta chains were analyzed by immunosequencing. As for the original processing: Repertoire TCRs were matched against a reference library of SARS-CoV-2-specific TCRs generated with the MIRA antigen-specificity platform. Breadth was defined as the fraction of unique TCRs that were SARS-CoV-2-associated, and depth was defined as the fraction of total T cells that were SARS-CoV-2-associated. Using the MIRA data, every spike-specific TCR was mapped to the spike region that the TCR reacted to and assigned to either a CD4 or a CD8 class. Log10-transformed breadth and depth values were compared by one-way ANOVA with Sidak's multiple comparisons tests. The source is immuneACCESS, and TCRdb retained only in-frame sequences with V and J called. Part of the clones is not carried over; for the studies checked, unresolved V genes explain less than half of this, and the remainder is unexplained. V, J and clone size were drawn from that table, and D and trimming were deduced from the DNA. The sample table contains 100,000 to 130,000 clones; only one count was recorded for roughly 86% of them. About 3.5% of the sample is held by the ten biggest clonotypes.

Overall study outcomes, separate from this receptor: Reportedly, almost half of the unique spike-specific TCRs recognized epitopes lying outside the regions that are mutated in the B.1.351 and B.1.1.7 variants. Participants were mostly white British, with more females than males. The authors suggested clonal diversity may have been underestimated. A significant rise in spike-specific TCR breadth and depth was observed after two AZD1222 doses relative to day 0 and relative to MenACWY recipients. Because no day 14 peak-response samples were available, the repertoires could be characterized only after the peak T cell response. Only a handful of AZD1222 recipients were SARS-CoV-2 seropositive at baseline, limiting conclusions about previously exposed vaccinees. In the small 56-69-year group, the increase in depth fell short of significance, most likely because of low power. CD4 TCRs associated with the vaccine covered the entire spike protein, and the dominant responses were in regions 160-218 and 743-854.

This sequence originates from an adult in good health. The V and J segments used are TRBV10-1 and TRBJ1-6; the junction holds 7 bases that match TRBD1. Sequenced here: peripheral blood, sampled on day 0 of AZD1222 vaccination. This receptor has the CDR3 CASRGPGQSSPLHF. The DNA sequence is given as TGCGCCAGCAGGGGGCCGGGACAGTCATCACCCCTCCACTTT.